This T cell receptor (beta chain) was profiled in a study of blood T cell repertoires in COVID-19. The table came from immunoSEQ multiplex PCR; TCRdb's copy has only in-frame clones and leaves some out. In the table there are some 190,000 clones, roughly four fifths of which are singletons. The sequenced sample was peripheral blood. This sequence was found in an elderly woman with COVID-19, enrolled during active disease.

The CDR3 region has the DNA TGTGCCAGCAGAGGTCGGGGGAGCACCTACAATGAGCAGTTCTTC. Protein: CASRGRGSTYNEQFF. The V call is TRBV7-2, the J call TRBJ2-1; D possibly corresponds to TRBD2 (6 bases). The V end lost 6 bases, the J end lost 2 bases, and 14 bases lay between the germline ends. In germline, CDR1 is SGHTA, CDR2 FQGNSA. The CDR3 runs 15 residues.